Below are 19 T cell receptor beta chains sequenced from a single sample in a study of cytomegalovirus exposure and HLA in healthy donors. Primers: 60 Vbeta forward and 13 Jbeta reverse. TCRdb keeps only in-frame clones here, not all; method: immunoSEQ multiplex PCR. The sample holds 130,000 or so clones, roughly four fifths seen once. Material: PBMCs. Source of these receptors: a female donor in good health and CMV-seropositive.

This sequence joins TRBV4-1 and TRBJ1-4; tentatively, D is TRBD1 (6 bases). This CDR3 has 15 residues. Germline CDR1 reads MGHRA; CDR2 reads YSYEKL. V lost 2 bases to trimming and J lost 5 bases, with 12 bases between them. Here the CDR3 reads CASSQTQGPNEKLFF. The CDR3 coding sequence is TGCGCCAGCAGCCAAACACAGGGACCGAATGAAAAACTGTTTTTT.

The J gene is TRBJ2-2, the V gene TRBV9, with 12 nucleotides matching TRBD2. CDR1 SGDLS and CDR2 YYNGEE come from the germline V gene. The CDR3 totals 18 residues. V lost 3 bases to trimming and J lost 3 bases; unmatched junction nucleotides: 9. As DNA, the CDR3 is TGTGCCAGCAGCGCCCAGACTAGCGGGAGAGTGGACACCGGGGAGCTGTTTTTT. This translates into CASSAQTSGRVDTGELFF.

This chain connects TRBV28 to TRBJ2-7; 9 nucleotides line up with TRBD1. This CDR3 comprises 12 residues. Germline assignment: CDR1 MDHEN and CDR2 SYDVKM. The ends lost 10 bases at V and 4 bases at J; junction bases unmatched: 5. Here the CDR3 reads CATDRGGYEQYF. CDR3 DNA sequence: TGTGCCACCGACAGGGGGGGGTACGAGCAGTACTTC.

This clone was counted between two and nine times. The V and J genes are TRBV2 and TRBJ2-1; weak D call: TRBD2 (5 bases). The CDR3 runs 14 residues. V was trimmed by 4 bases and J by 3 bases, leaving 10 bases between them. Germline V CDR1 and CDR2: SNHLY, FYNNEI. DNA of the CDR3: TGTGCCAGCAGTGGGGGAGACCTCTACAATGAGCAGTTCTTC. Translating gives CASSGGDLYNEQFF.

V gene TRBV18 combines with J gene TRBJ2-2, with TRBD1 matching over 9 bases. CDR3 length equals 16 residues. Germline CDR1 and CDR2: KGHSH and LQKENI. J lost 1 base, V lost 5 bases, and 5 bases had no gene match. The CDR3 here is CASSISGQGNTGELFF. In nucleotides, the CDR3 is TGTGCCAGCTCAATCTCGGGACAGGGGAACACCGGGGAGCTGTTTTTT. Drawing the rest from reference TRBV18 and TRBJ2-2, the complete variable domain is NAGVMQNPRHLVRRRGQEARLRCSPMKGHSHVYWYRQLPEEGLKFMVYLQKENIIDESGMPKERFSAEFPKEGPSILRIQQVVRGDSAAYFCASSISGQGNTGELFFGEGSRLTVL.

The chain is built from TRBV20-1 and TRBJ2-1, with TRBD1 identical over 8 bases. This CDR3 region has 11 residues. After removal of 6 bases from V and 8 bases from J, the junction contained 3 bases not matched to a gene. Germline CDR1 reads DFQATT; CDR2 reads SNEGSKA (reference sequence). This chain's CDR3 is CSANRGDEQFF. Written as DNA, the CDR3 is TGCAGTGCGAACAGGGGGGATGAGCAGTTCTTC.

The chain is built from TRBV7-3 and TRBJ2-1; D not resolved. The CDR3 sequence is 11 residues long. Between the trimmed V and J ends, which lost 6 bases and 3 bases, there was a span of 3 bases. Germline V lookup: CDR1 SGHTA, CDR2 FQGTGA. The CDR3 reads CASRYYNEQFF. The DNA for the CDR3 is TGTGCCAGCAGGTACTACAATGAGCAGTTCTTC.

The CDR3 DNA sequence: TGTGCCGGAGACACAGGGGTTGTGGGCTACACCTTC. Its translation is CAGDTGVVGYTF. This chain connects TRBV7-9 to TRBJ1-2; 7 positions match TRBD1. Losses at the gene ends were 11 bases for V and 8 bases for J; bases not matched to a gene: 11. The germline gives CDR1 SEHNR, CDR2 FQNEAQ (reference sequence). CDR3 length: 12 amino acids.

By proportion, this clone is medium-sized. The chain couples TRBV6-1 to TRBJ2-7, with D unclear. Between the trimmed V and J ends, which lost 1 base and 7 bases, there was a span of 17 bases. The CDR3 has 15 amino acids. Germline CDR1 reads MNHNS; CDR2 reads SASEGT. CDR3 residues: CASSEDVGELQEQYF. The CDR3 bases are TGTGCCAGCAGTGAAGATGTTGGAGAACTACAAGAGCAGTACTTC.

This clone turned up a few times. The CDR3 region has the DNA TGTGCCAGCAGACCGAGTCCGACCGGCGGGTATGGCTACACCTTC. Translation: CASRPSPTGGYGYTF. The rearrangement joins TRBV6-5 to TRBJ1-2; no definite D call. CDR1 and CDR2 from the germline V gene are MNHEY and SVGAGI. The V gene lost 6 bases and the J gene lost 5 bases, with 19 bases spanning the gap. This CDR3 region has 15 residues.

This sequence joins TRBV5-1 and TRBJ1-2; possibly TRBD1 for D (5 bases). Germline V CDR1 and CDR2: SGHRS, YFSETQ. This CDR3 spans 13 amino acids. The ends were cut back, 3 bases at V and 8 bases at J, with 14 bases in the middle. The CDR3 region has the DNA TGCGCCAGCAGCTCCCAGGGACTCTTGGGCTACACCTTC. Its protein is CASSSQGLLGYTF.

The chain combines TRBV7-3 with TRBJ1-1; D is possibly TRBD1 (5 bases). Germline V CDR1 and CDR2: SGHTA, FQGTGA. The CDR3 is 15 amino acids. The ends were cut back, 2 bases at V and 1 base at J, with 11 bases in the middle. The CDR3 DNA sequence: TGTGCCAGCAGCTTATCGACAGTTGGGAACACTGAAGCTTTCTTT. It codes for CASSLSTVGNTEAFF.

This chain links TRBV2 with TRBJ2-1; 9 bases are shared with TRBD2. CDR1 and CDR2 from the germline V gene are SNHLY and FYNNEI. V gave up 6 bases and J gave up 5 bases; unmatched junction bases: 8. The CDR3 is 15 amino acids. The CDR3 nucleotides are TGTGCCAGCAGATCGCGACTAGCGGCCGACAATGAGCAGTTCTTC. Its protein product is CASRSRLAADNEQFF.

The rearrangement uses TRBV7-2 and TRBJ2-7; 9 bases align to TRBD1. The CDR3 consists of 17 residues. Germline V gives CDR1 SGHTA, CDR2 FQGNSA. The V and J ends lost 4 bases and 6 bases, in that order; junction bases with no gene match: 16. Here the CDR3 reads CASSSTYGTGNLFEQYF. As DNA, the CDR3 is TGTGCCAGCAGCTCTACCTATGGGACAGGGAATCTGTTCGAGCAGTACTTC.

This rearrangement joins TRBV5-4 to TRBJ2-7, with a possible D match to TRBD2 (7 bases). This CDR3 is built from 14 residues. In germline, CDR1 is SGHNT, CDR2 YYREEE (reference sequence). V lost 5 bases to trimming and J lost 6 bases, with 18 bases between them. The CDR3 DNA reads as TGTGCCAGCAGATCAAGGGGGGGGAGAGGCGAGCAGTACTTC. Its protein product is CASRSRGGRGEQYF.

The genes are TRBV19 and TRBJ2-2, with 8 bases that match TRBD2. V lost 5 bases and J lost 0; bases outside the gene matches: 5. Germline lookup yields CDR1 LNHDA and CDR2 SQIVND (reference sequence). The CDR3 spans 16 residues. The CDR3 reads CASSPTSGANTGELFF. As DNA, the CDR3 is TGTGCCAGTAGTCCCACTAGCGGAGCGAACACCGGGGAGCTGTTTTTT.

V and J are TRBV30 and TRBJ2-7; maybe TRBD2 (5 bases). Germline V CDR1 and CDR2: GTSNPN, SVGIG (reference sequence). This CDR3 is 14 amino acids long. Trimming took off 3 bases at V and 0 bases at J, with 12 bases between the two ends. The chain's CDR3 is CAWSERGSSYEQYF. The CDR3, as DNA: TGTGCCTGGAGCGAACGGGGTAGCTCCTACGAGCAGTACTTC. Variable domain in full (rest from reference TRBV30 and TRBJ2-7): SQTIHQWPATLVQPVGSPLSLECTVEGTSNPNLYWYRQAAGRGLQLLFYSVGIGQISSEVPQNLSASRPQDRQFILSSKKLLLSDSGFYLCAWSERGSSYEQYFGPGTRLTVT.

The chain uses TRBV6-5 and TRBJ2-3, with no clear D. CDR3 length: 13 amino acids. V was clipped by 5 bases and J by 5 bases, with 11 bases between them. Germline lookup yields CDR1 MNHEY and CDR2 SVGAGI. CDR3 bases: TGTGCCAGCAGTATCCGACTGGGAGATACGCAGTATTTT. The encoded protein is CASSIRLGDTQYF.

The rearrangement uses TRBV11-2 and TRBJ2-7; a weak D match, TRBD1 (6 bases). The V and J ends lost 1 base and 3 bases respectively, with 13 bases between them. This CDR3 is built from 15 residues. CDR1 is SGHAT, CDR2 FQNNGV, per germline. In nucleotides, the CDR3 is TGTGCCAGCAGCTTAGTCACGCGCAGGGGCTACGAGCAGTACTTC. Translation gives CASSLVTRRGYEQYF.